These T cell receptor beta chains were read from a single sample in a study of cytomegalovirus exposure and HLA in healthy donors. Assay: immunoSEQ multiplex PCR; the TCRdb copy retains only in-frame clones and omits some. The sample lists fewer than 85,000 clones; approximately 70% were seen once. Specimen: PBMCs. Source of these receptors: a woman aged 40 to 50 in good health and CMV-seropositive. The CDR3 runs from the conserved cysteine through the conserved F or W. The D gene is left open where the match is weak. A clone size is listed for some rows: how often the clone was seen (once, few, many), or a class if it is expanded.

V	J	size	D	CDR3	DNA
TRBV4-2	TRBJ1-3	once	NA	CASSQDAGGSGNTIYF	TGTGCCAGCAGCCAAGATGCGGGGGGCTCTGGAAACACCATATATTTT
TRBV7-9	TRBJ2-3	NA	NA	CASSPETGTQYF	TGTGCCAGCAGCCCGGAGACGGGTACGCAGTATTTT
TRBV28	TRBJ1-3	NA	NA	CASRWGGSDTIYF	TGTGCCAGCAGGTGGGGCGGATCGGACACCATATATTTT
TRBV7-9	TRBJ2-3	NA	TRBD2	CASRTSGRSDTQYF	TGTGCCAGCAGGACTAGCGGGAGGTCGGATACGCAGTATTTT
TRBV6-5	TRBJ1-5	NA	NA	CASRRQEHNQPQHF	TGTGCCAGCCGTAGGCAGGAACACAATCAGCCCCAGCATTTT
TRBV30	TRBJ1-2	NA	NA	CAWSGFPDSYGYTF	TGTGCCTGGAGTGGTTTCCCTGACAGTTATGGCTACACCTTC
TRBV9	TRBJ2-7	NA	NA	CASSRAGIDEQYF	TGTGCCAGCAGCAGGGCGGGGATCGACGAGCAGTACTTC
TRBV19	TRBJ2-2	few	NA	CASSQTVNTGELFF	TGTGCCAGTAGTCAGACAGTTAACACCGGGGAGCTGTTTTTT
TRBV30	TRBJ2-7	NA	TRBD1	CAWGTGGSSYEQYF	TGTGCCTGGGGGACAGGGGGAAGCTCCTACGAGCAGTACTTC
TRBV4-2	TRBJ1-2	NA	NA	CASSQELFGGLYGYTF	TGTGCCAGCAGCCAAGAACTTTTCGGGGGACTGTATGGCTACACCTTC
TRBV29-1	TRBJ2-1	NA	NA	CSVDQGHNEQFF	TGCAGCGTTGATCAGGGGCACAATGAGCAGTTCTTC
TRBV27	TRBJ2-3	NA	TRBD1	CASSPWTGGRHTQYF	TGTGCCAGCAGTCCCTGGACAGGGGGCCGGCATACGCAGTATTTT
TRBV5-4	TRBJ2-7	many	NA	CASSLRGNQGEQYF	TGTGCCAGCAGCTTGCGGGGAAACCAAGGAGAGCAGTACTTC
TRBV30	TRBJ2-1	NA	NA	CAWTGNNEQFF	TGTGCCTGGACAGGTAACAATGAGCAGTTCTTC
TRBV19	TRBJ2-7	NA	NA	CASGSSYEQYF	TGTGCCAGTGGGAGCTCCTACGAGCAGTACTTC
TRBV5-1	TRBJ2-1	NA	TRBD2	CASSLGLAGVNEQFF	TGCGCCAGCAGCCTGGGACTAGCGGGAGTCAATGAGCAGTTCTTC
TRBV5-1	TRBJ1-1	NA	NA	CASSFFPGSDTEAFF	TGCGCCAGCAGCTTTTTTCCGGGGTCGGACACTGAAGCTTTCTTT
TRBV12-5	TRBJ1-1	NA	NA	CASGLPEDRSNTEAFF	TGTGCTAGTGGTTTACCCGAGGACAGATCTAACACTGAAGCTTTCTTT
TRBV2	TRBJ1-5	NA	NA	CASRGLTENQPQHF	TGTGCCAGCAGGGGACTTACGGAGAATCAGCCCCAGCATTTT
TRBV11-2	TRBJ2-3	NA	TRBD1	CASSFVQGKLDTQYF	TGTGCCAGCAGCTTTGTACAGGGGAAACTAGATACGCAGTATTTT
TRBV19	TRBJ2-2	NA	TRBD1	CATGQAPNTGELFF	TGTGCCACCGGACAGGCACCGAACACCGGGGAGCTGTTTTTT
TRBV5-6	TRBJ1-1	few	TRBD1	CASSLVQGGAEAFF	TGTGCCAGCAGCTTGGTACAGGGGGGAGCTGAAGCTTTCTTT
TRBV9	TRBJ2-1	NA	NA	CASTNLASSYNEQFF	TGTGCCAGCACCAACCTAGCGAGCTCCTACAATGAGCAGTTCTTC
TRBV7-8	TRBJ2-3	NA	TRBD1	CASSPQQGARTDTQYF	TGTGCCAGCAGCCCGCAACAGGGGGCCCGCACAGATACGCAGTATTTT
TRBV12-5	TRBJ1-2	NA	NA	CASGFQGQSGYTF	TGTGCTAGTGGTTTTCAGGGCCAAAGCGGCTACACCTTC
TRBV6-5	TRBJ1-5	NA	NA	CASSYGIPGSNQPQHF	TGTGCCAGCAGTTACGGGATCCCGGGGTCCAATCAGCCCCAGCATTTT
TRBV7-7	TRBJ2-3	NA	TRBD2	CASSLGLAGRDTQYF	TGTGCTAGCAGCTTAGGACTAGCGGGGAGAGATACGCAGTATTTT
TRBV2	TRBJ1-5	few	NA	CASQSQGIGQPQHF	TGTGCCAGCCAATCCCAGGGAATTGGGCAGCCCCAGCATTTT
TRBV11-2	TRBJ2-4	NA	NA	CASSGGPGVIQYF	TGTGCCAGCAGCGGGGGCCCAGGAGTCATTCAGTACTTC
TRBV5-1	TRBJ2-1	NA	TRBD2	CASSPISGGGAFF	TGCGCCAGCAGCCCCATATCGGGGGGGGGCGCGTTCTTC
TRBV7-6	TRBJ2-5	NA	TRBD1	CASSRQGGETQYF	TGTGCCAGCAGTAGACAGGGGGGGGAGACCCAGTACTTC
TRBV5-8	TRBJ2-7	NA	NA	CASTPGATSSYEQYF	TGTGCCAGCACCCCCGGAGCGACGAGCTCCTACGAGCAGTACTTC
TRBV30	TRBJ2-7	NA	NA	CAWRALWSYEQYF	TGTGCCTGGAGGGCTCTTTGGTCCTACGAGCAGTACTTC
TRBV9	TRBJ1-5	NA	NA	CASSVGPDQPQHF	TGTGCCAGCAGCGTAGGTCCGGATCAGCCCCAGCATTTT
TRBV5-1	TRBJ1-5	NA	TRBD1	CASSAQGGSNQPQHF	TGCGCCAGCAGCGCGCAGGGGGGAAGCAATCAGCCCCAGCATTTT
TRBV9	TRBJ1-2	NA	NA	CASSGPQGRVRYGYTF	TGTGCCAGCAGCGGTCCTCAGGGCAGGGTACGCTATGGCTACACCTTC
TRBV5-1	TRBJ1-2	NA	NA	CASSPDGGGYGYTF	TGCGCCAGCAGTCCCGACGGGGGAGGCTATGGCTACACCTTC
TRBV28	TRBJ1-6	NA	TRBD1	CASSPTLGQGSPLHF	TGTGCCAGCAGCCCAACCCTAGGACAGGGCTCACCCCTCCACTTT
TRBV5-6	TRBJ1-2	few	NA	CASSLPGLSYGYTF	TGTGCCAGCAGCTTGCCGGGGTTATCCTATGGCTACACCTTC
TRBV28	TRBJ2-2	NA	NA	CASSQPGFTGELFF	TGTGCCAGCAGCCAACCGGGGTTCACCGGGGAGCTGTTTTTT
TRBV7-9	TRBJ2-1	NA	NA	CASSLHGEQFF	TGTGCCAGCAGCCTTCACGGTGAGCAGTTCTTC
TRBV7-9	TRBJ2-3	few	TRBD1	CASSLAVGPRDRGTDTQYF	TGTGCCAGCAGCTTAGCAGTCGGTCCTCGGGACAGGGGCACAGATACGCAGTATTTT
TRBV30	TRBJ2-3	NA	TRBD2	CAWSAASGEADTQYF	TGTGCCTGGAGTGCGGCTAGCGGGGAGGCAGATACGCAGTATTTT
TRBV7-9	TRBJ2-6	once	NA	CASSLVQVTSGANVLTF	TGTGCCAGCAGCTTAGTACAGGTTACCTCTGGGGCCAACGTCCTGACTTTC
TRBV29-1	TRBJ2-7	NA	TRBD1	CSAGTGCEQYF	TGCAGCGCAGGGACAGGGTGCGAGCAGTACTTC
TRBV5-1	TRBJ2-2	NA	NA	CASRGGTASGELFF	TGCGCCAGCAGGGGCGGGACCGCTTCTGGGGAGCTGTTTTTT
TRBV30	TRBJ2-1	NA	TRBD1	CAWWSQREGAGEQFF	TGTGCCTGGTGGTCCCAACGTGAGGGGGCAGGGGAGCAGTTCTTC
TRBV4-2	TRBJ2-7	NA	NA	CASSPSKAPSYEQYF	TGTGCCAGCAGCCCTAGTAAAGCCCCCTCCTACGAGCAGTACTTC
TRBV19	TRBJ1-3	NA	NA	CASSIGDTSGNTIYF	TGTGCCAGTAGTATCGGGGACACCTCTGGAAACACCATATATTTT
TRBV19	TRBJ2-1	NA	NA	CASIAPQGHSYNEQFF	TGTGCCAGTATAGCCCCCCAGGGACATTCCTACAATGAGCAGTTCTTC
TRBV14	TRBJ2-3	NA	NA	CASSQGGADRQGRADTQYF	TGTGCCAGCAGCCAAGGCGGGGCCGATCGACAGGGTCGCGCAGATACGCAGTATTTT
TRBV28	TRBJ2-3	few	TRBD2	CASRPTSGGTDTQYF	TGTGCCAGCAGGCCGACTAGCGGGGGCACAGATACGCAGTATTTT
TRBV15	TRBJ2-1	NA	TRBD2	CATSRVIGAGTSGTNEQFF	TGTGCCACCAGCAGAGTTATAGGGGCCGGGACTAGCGGGACGAATGAGCAGTTCTTC
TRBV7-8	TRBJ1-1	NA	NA	CASSLGRDMNTEAFF	TGTGCCAGCAGCTTAGGACGGGACATGAACACTGAAGCTTTCTTT